This TCR beta chain was profiled in a study of blood T cells in healthy people across ages. PCR was performed a second time for roughly 7 to 12 cycles using a sample-barcoded 5' primer and a J-beta primer mix. TCRdb redid the calling of the 5' RACE reads with MiXCR, one entry per CDR3 protein. The table records nearly 1 million distinct CDR3 sequences, roughly 51% of them present only once. Study-wide results and limits: Strongly correlated with naive T cell percentage was TCR beta diversity.

Details on this clonotype: Its antigen is currently unknown.

Caucasian individuals from Russia who were healthy and aged 6 to 90 acted as donors. At least 5 micrograms of total RNA were extracted per sample. The V gene lost 3 bases and the J gene lost 2 bases, with 11 bases spanning the gap. Per germline, CDR1 DFQATT and CDR2 SNEGSKA (reference sequence). There are 13 residues in the CDR3. V gene TRBV20-1 combines with J gene TRBJ2-7; D perhaps matches TRBD2 (6 bases). Input material: blood. This sequence was found in a woman aged 55-70 years in good health. CDR3 loop: CSASGSLTYEQYF. The CDR3, as DNA: TGCAGTGCTAGCGGGAGTCTCACCTACGAGCAGTACTTC.